Listed below are T cell receptor beta chains from one sample, sequenced in a study of blood T cell repertoires in COVID-19. Produced via immunoSEQ multiplex PCR; TCRdb's table is partial and in-frame only. The data hold 150,000 to 200,000 clones, with 80% to 90% observed a single time. The sample comprised peripheral blood. The receptors originated from a woman of 80 years or more with acute or convalescent COVID-19. CDR3s include the opening cysteine and the closing phenylalanine or tryptophan. The D gene is left open where the match is weak. Not every row has a clone size; where given, it reads once, few, many or a size class.

TRBV18	.	TRBJ1-4	few	TGTGCCAGCTCACCAACCGGGGGAGGGGAAAAACTGTTTTTT	CASSPTGGGEKLFF
TRBV7-9	.	TRBJ2-7	.	TGTGCCAGCAGCTCCTCCTCGGGAAGGCCTGCTTTCTACGAGCAGTACTTC	CASSSSSGRPAFYEQYF
TRBV7-2	.	TRBJ1-1	.	TGTGCCAGCAGCCCGGGTCCTTATTGGGCTTTCTTT	CASSPGPYWAFF
TRBV7-9	TRBD1	TRBJ2-1	.	TGTGCCAGCAGCCCGGGACAGGGGGATCTCAATGAGCAGTTCTTC	CASSPGQGDLNEQFF
TRBV19	.	TRBJ1-6	.	TGTGCCAGTAAATTCTTAAGCCCGGATTCACCCCTCCACTTT	CASKFLSPDSPLHF
TRBV3-1/TRBV3-2	TRBD2	TRBJ2-7	.	TGTGCCAGCAGCCCGCCGACTAGCGGGAGGATACACGAGCAGTACTTC	CASSPPTSGRIHEQYF
TRBV4-2	.	TRBJ2-4	.	TGTGCCAGCAGCCCCCATCAGGACAGAAAAAACATTCAGTACTTC	CASSPHQDRKNIQYF
TRBV9	.	TRBJ2-3	once	TGTGCCAGCGCGAGGCACTCTAGCACAGATACGCAGTATTTT	CASARHSSTDTQYF
TRBV6-5	TRBD1	TRBJ1-6	.	TGTGCCAGCAGTTTGGGACAGACTAATTCACCCCTCCACTTT	CASSLGQTNSPLHF
TRBV15	TRBD1	TRBJ1-6	.	TGTGCCACCAGCCCGGGACAGGGGGATTCACCCCTCCACTTT	CATSPGQGDSPLHF
TRBV9	.	TRBJ1-1	.	TGTGCCAGCAGCGTTTCGGGGAACACTGAAGCTTTCTTT	CASSVSGNTEAFF
TRBV28	.	TRBJ2-7	few	TGTGCCAGCACGGCCCATGGCGGGAAGAGCTCCTACGAGCAGTACTTC	CASTAHGGKSSYEQYF
TRBV2	.	TRBJ2-2	.	TGTGCCAGCAGTGAACGGGAGCTCGCCGGGGAGCTGTTTTTT	CASSERELAGELFF
TRBV28	.	TRBJ2-7	once	TGTGCCAGCAGTTCCCCTTACCCCAGGGACTACGAGCAGTACTTC	CASSSPYPRDYEQYF
TRBV25-1	.	TRBJ1-4	.	TGTGCCAGCAGTGGAACAGGGTTGACTAATGAAAAACTGTTTTTT	CASSGTGLTNEKLFF
TRBV7-2	TRBD2	TRBJ2-1	once	TGTGCCAGCAGCTTCTTCCCGAGTAGCGGGGGGGCCTACAATGAGCAGTTCTTC	CASSFFPSSGGAYNEQFF
TRBV15	.	TRBJ1-5	.	TGTGCCACCAGCAGAGACAGGGGAAGCAATCAGCCCCAGCATTTT	CATSRDRGSNQPQHF
TRBV4-1	.	TRBJ2-7	.	TGCGCCCTTTGGGGAAGGGTAGGGGCCTATCCTCCGGATTCCGCCTACGAGCAGTACTTC	CALWGRVGAYPPDSAYEQYF
TRBV9	.	TRBJ1-2	.	TGTGCCAGCAGCGTAGGGCCGATTCGAGGCTACACCTTC	CASSVGPIRGYTF
TRBV7-2	TRBD1	TRBJ1-5	once	TGTGCCAGCAGCTTGGACAGGTTTCGTCAGCCCCAGCATTTT	CASSLDRFRQPQHF
TRBV13	TRBD2	TRBJ2-3	.	TGTGCCAGCAGCCTGGCGGGGGAGCGGGACACAGATACGCAGTATTTT	CASSLAGERDTDTQYF
TRBV16	.	TRBJ1-5	.	TGTGCCAGCAGCCACGCCGGGTACAATCAGCCCCAGCATTTT	CASSHAGYNQPQHF
TRBV19	.	TRBJ1-5	.	TGTGCCAGTAGTATTCAACAGAGAAATCAGCCCCAGCATTTT	CASSIQQRNQPQHF
TRBV19	TRBD1	TRBJ1-2	.	TGTGCCAGTAGTATACGGACAGGAGCTGGCTACACCTTC	CASSIRTGAGYTF
TRBV4-1	TRBD2	TRBJ2-4	.	TGCGCCAGCAGCCAAGATGTGATCCGGGAGGGGACCAAAAACATTCAGTACTTC	CASSQDVIREGTKNIQYF
TRBV19	.	TRBJ1-5	.	TGTGCCACAACAGGGAATCGCAATCAGCCCCAGCATTTT	CATTGNRNQPQHF
TRBV2	.	TRBJ1-2	.	TGTGCCAGCAACCTCGTCGGGAGGACCTACTATGGCTACACCTTC	CASNLVGRTYYGYTF
TRBV6-1	TRBD1	TRBJ1-6	.	TGTGCCAGCAGTGAAGGACAGGGATGGCACTCACCCCTCCACTTT	CASSEGQGWHSPLHF
TRBV7-9	TRBD2	TRBJ2-3	.	TGTGCCAGCAGCTCCCCTCGGGGGGGGAACACAGATACGCAGTATTTT	CASSSPRGGNTDTQYF
TRBV3-1/TRBV3-2	.	TRBJ1-3	.	TGTGCCAGCACTCAGTCGTTCGCCCCCGTACACACCATATATTTT	CASTQSFAPVHTIYF
TRBV4-2	.	TRBJ2-3	.	TGTGCCAGCAGCCAAGATCCGGCGGGGACTAGCACAGATACGCAGTATTTT	CASSQDPAGTSTDTQYF
TRBV29-1	.	TRBJ2-1	.	TGCAGCGTGGGGAGGCGGTACAATGAGCAGTTCTTC	CSVGRRYNEQFF
TRBV5-1	.	TRBJ2-7	.	TGCGCCAGCAGCTTGGAGTTTCCGCGGCAGACCTACGAGCAGTACTTC	CASSLEFPRQTYEQYF
TRBV5-1	.	TRBJ1-1	.	TGCGCCAGCAGCTCCGAGACAAGTAACACTGAAGCTTTCTTT	CASSSETSNTEAFF
TRBV9	.	TRBJ2-2	.	TGTGCCAGCAGCGTAGATAGTCCGAACACCGGGGAGCTGTTTTTT	CASSVDSPNTGELFF
TRBV6-5	.	TRBJ2-7	.	TGTGCCAGCAGTAGGACTTTCGCCTACGAGCAGTACTTC	CASSRTFAYEQYF
TRBV29-1	TRBD2	TRBJ2-5	.	TGCAGCATGACTAGCGGGGGGGGCAAAGAGACCCAGTACTTC	CSMTSGGGKETQYF
TRBV6-1	TRBD2	TRBJ2-3	.	TGTGCCAGCAGTGTGACTAGCGGGGGGCGGACAGATACGCAGTATTTT	CASSVTSGGRTDTQYF
TRBV5-5	.	TRBJ1-2	few	TGTGCCAGCAGCCGTGATACCGTGGGCTCAGGGTATGGCTACACCTTC	CASSRDTVGSGYGYTF
TRBV10-3	.	TRBJ1-2	.	TGTGCCATCAGTGAGTATAGAGGCTATGGCTACACCTTC	CAISEYRGYGYTF
TRBV18	.	TRBJ1-4	.	TGTGCCAGCTCACCTCCGGACAGAGAATCCCAGGCCGCAACTAATGAAAAACTGTTTTTT	CASSPPDRESQAATNEKLFF
TRBV5-5	.	TRBJ2-1	.	TGTGCCAGCAGCCTCGACAATGAGCAGTTCTTC	CASSLDNEQFF
TRBV5-1	.	TRBJ2-3	.	TGCGCCAGCAGCTTGGGTTCGGATACGCAGTATTTT	CASSLGSDTQYF